One and the same sample provided the 24 T cell receptor beta chains below, sequenced in a study of blood T cell repertoires in COVID-19. Profiled with immunoSEQ multiplex PCR; TCRdb holds only in-frame clones, not every one. Of a few hundred thousand clones listed, around 85% are singletons. The sequencing input was peripheral blood. Source of these receptors: a woman between 18 and 30 years old with acute or convalescent COVID-19.

This chain connects TRBV10-3 to TRBJ1-3; weak D call: TRBD1 (6 bases). There are 14 residues in the CDR3. V was trimmed by 11 bases and J by 0 bases, leaving 14 bases between them. Germline lookup yields CDR1 ENHRY and CDR2 SYGVKD. This CDR3 is CAAGEIVSGNTIYF. Here the CDR3 DNA reads TGTGCCGCAGGGGAAATCGTCTCTGGAAACACCATATATTTT.

V gene TRBV11-1 combines with J gene TRBJ2-1; 8 nucleotides agree with TRBD2. Germline values: CDR1 SGHAT, CDR2 FQDESV (reference sequence). After removal of 8 bases from V and 8 bases from J, the junction contained 8 bases not matched to a gene. The CDR3 is made up of 13 amino acids. CDR3 bases: TGTGCCAGCGGCCAGCGGGAGATCGATGAGCAGTTCTTC. This translates into CASGQREIDEQFF.

The chain carries TRBV7-3 and TRBJ1-1; D remains unclear. Per germline, CDR1 SGHTA and CDR2 FQGTGA. Trimming took off 5 bases at V and 8 bases at J, with 15 bases between the two ends. CDR3 length: 13 amino acids. For the CDR3, the DNA is TGTGCCAGCAGCCGCCAGCCGGGTACCGAAGCTTTCTTT. It codes for CASSRQPGTEAFF.

V is TRBV19 and J is TRBJ1-1; D unclear. V was shortened by 4 bases and J by 3 bases, with 12 bases between the two germline ends. Germline V CDR1 and CDR2: LNHDA, SQIVND (reference sequence). The CDR3 has 14 residues. CDR3 residues: CASSTDGRDTEAFF. CDR3 nucleotide sequence: TGTGCCAGTAGTACGGACGGGAGGGACACTGAAGCTTTCTTT.

The chain carries TRBV11-3 and TRBJ2-7; tentative D call: TRBD2 (6 bases). The ends were cut back, 5 bases at V and 2 bases at J, with 16 bases in the middle. Looked up from germline, CDR1 is SGHNT and CDR2 is YENEEA. This CDR3 spans 15 amino acids. CDR3 DNA: TGTGCCAGCAGCCCGACCATCGGGAGTGCCTACGAGCAGTACTTC. This encodes CASSPTIGSAYEQYF.

This clone was detected only a few times. Other DNA variants within this sample encode the same CDR3. The gene calls are TRBV15 and TRBJ1-1; D is possibly TRBD1 (5 bases). There are 14 residues in the CDR3. Germline loops: CDR1 LNHNV, CDR2 YYDKDF (reference sequence). V lost 0 bases and J lost 2, with 7 bases in between. Here the CDR3 DNA reads TGTGCCACCAGCAGAGATAGGGGCAACACTGAAGCTTTCTTT. Translated: CATSRDRGNTEAFF.

This clone was detected only a few times. The rearrangement uses TRBV3-1 (or the pseudogene TRBV3-2) and TRBJ1-2; no reliable D call. The CDR3 consists of 11 residues. The V gene lost 3 bases and the J gene lost 5 bases, with 4 bases spanning the gap. CDR1 and CDR2 from the germline V gene are LGHDT and YNNKEL (reference sequence). CDR3 sequence (DNA): TGTGCCAGCAGCCACGCGTATGGCTACACCTTC. Encoded protein: CASSHAYGYTF.

The J gene is TRBJ1-1, the V gene TRBV24-1, with 9 bases aligning to TRBD1. Germline V gene sequence: CDR1 KGHDR, CDR2 SFDVKD. This CDR3 comprises 15 residues. The V and J ends lost 3 bases and 3 bases, in that order; junction bases with no gene match: 4. CDR3 amino acids: CATSDPTGGYTEAFF. CDR3 DNA sequence: TGTGCCACCAGTGATCCGACAGGGGGTTACACTGAAGCTTTCTTT.

V and J are TRBV3-1 (or the pseudogene TRBV3-2) and TRBJ2-5, with D tentatively TRBD2 (5 bases). Germline CDR1 is LGHDT and CDR2 is YNNKEL (reference sequence). This CDR3 region has 16 residues. V was pared by 0 bases and J by 2 bases, with 13 bases between. CDR3 sequence (DNA): TGTGCCAGCAGCCAAGATTGGCGGGCTCCACAAGAGACCCAGTACTTC. Translating gives CASSQDWRAPQETQYF.

The rearrangement links TRBV7-3 to TRBJ2-7, with a possible D match to TRBD1 (6 bases). Trimming took 5 bases from V and 3 from J, leaving 11 bases between them. The CDR3 runs to 13 residues. Germline V gene lookup returns CDR1 SGHTA and CDR2 FQGTGA. CDR3 amino acids: CASSRIGGYEQYF. CDR3 coding DNA: TGTGCCAGCAGCCGAATAGGGGGCTACGAGCAGTACTTC.

In its sample, this clone was seen a few times. The CDR3 coding sequence is TGTGCCAGCAGCCAAGACGAGGGACAAGGCTACACCTTC. It is translated as CASSQDEGQGYTF. V is TRBV14 and J is TRBJ1-2; D is perhaps TRBD1 (6 bases). V was pared by 0 bases and J by 8 bases, with 10 bases between. Germline V CDR1 and CDR2: SGHDN, FVKESK. The CDR3 spans 13 residues.

The chain combines TRBV18 with TRBJ2-2; D is unresolved. This CDR3 is 13 amino acids long. V lost 4 bases, J lost 1 base, and 4 bases lay in between. CDR1 and CDR2 (germline): KGHSH, LQKENI. This chain's CDR3 is CASSRVNTGELFF. CDR3 in DNA: TGTGCCAGCTCACGCGTGAACACCGGGGAGCTGTTTTTT.

This chain joins TRBV6-5 and TRBJ1-2; D might be TRBD1 (5 bases). V was pared by 6 bases and J by 3 bases, with 11 bases between. The CDR3 is made up of 13 amino acids. The V gene's germline CDR1 is MNHEY and CDR2 SVGAGI. CDR3 residues: CASSPGYDYGYTF. In DNA form, the CDR3 reads TGTGCCAGCAGCCCAGGGTATGACTATGGCTACACCTTC.

The chain links TRBV29-1 to TRBJ1-1; D is unclear. CDR1 and CDR2 (germline): SQVTM, ANQGSEA. The CDR3 extends over 12 amino acids. V was shortened by 1 base and J by 5 bases, with 8 bases between the two germline ends. The CDR3 region has the DNA TGCAGCGTTGAAGCCGGAGGTACTGAAGCTTTCTTT. As protein: CSVEAGGTEAFF.

The chain has TRBV10-2 and TRBJ1-5, with TRBD1 as a possible D gene (6 bases). Trimming removed 7 bases from V and 5 bases from J, with 15 bases in between. In germline, CDR1 is WSHSY, CDR2 SAAADI. The CDR3 is 14 residues long. The CDR3 nucleotides read TGCGCCAGCAACGAAGGGGGAGGGTATCAGCCCCAGCATTTT. Translating it yields CASNEGGGYQPQHF.

V usage is TRBV20-1 and J usage is TRBJ2-1; D is unresolved. This CDR3 comprises 11 residues. Germline lookup yields CDR1 DFQATT and CDR2 SNEGSKA (reference sequence). With 2 bases removed from V and 5 bases from J, the gap between germline ends came to 4 bases. The chain's CDR3 is CSARSDNEQFF. The CDR3 DNA sequence: TGCAGTGCTAGATCCGACAATGAGCAGTTCTTC.

CDR3 residues: CASKKRELGTGELFF. Written as DNA, the CDR3 is TGTGCCAGTAAAAAGCGGGAGTTGGGTACCGGGGAGCTGTTTTTT. The V call is TRBV28, the J call TRBJ2-2, with 8 nucleotides matching TRBD2. The V gene's germline CDR1 is MDHEN and CDR2 SYDVKM. The CDR3 extends over 15 amino acids. V lost 9 bases, J lost 5 bases, and 11 bases stayed unmatched.

The chain couples TRBV27 to TRBJ2-6, with TRBD1 matching over 9 bases. Trimming took 3 bases from V and 4 from J; bases not matched to a gene: 7. This CDR3 has 17 amino acids. From germline, CDR1 is MNHEY and CDR2 SMNVEV (reference sequence). The CDR3 nucleotides read TGTGCCAGCAGTTTGTGGGGACAGGGTTCGGGGGCCAACGTCCTGACTTTC. This translates into CASSLWGQGSGANVLTF.

V gene TRBV5-5 combines with J gene TRBJ2-7; 7 bases fit TRBD1. The CDR3 is 13 amino acids. Germline V gene sequence: CDR1 SGHKS, CDR2 YYEKEE (reference sequence). V was pared by 5 bases and J by 3 bases, with 5 bases of the junction left unmatched. CDR3 bases: TGTGCCAGCAGACTGACAGGGAACTACGAGCAGTACTTC. Its protein is CASRLTGNYEQYF.

The gene calls are TRBV2 and TRBJ1-1; D uncertain. The germline gives CDR1 SNHLY, CDR2 FYNNEI. Trimming cost V 5 bases and J 4 bases, with 14 bases left between them. There are 14 residues in the CDR3. In DNA form, the CDR3 reads TGTGCCAGCAGTTCCACACGAACCCCCACTGAAGCTTTCTTT. As protein: CASSSTRTPTEAFF.

The J gene is TRBJ1-5, the V gene TRBV6-5; 11 bases agree with TRBD1. The germline gives CDR1 MNHEY, CDR2 SVGAGI. V lost 4 bases and J lost 6; bases outside the gene matches: 5. This CDR3 spans 15 amino acids. CDR3 in DNA: TGTGCCAGCAGTTCGGGACAGGGGGAAAGTCAGCCCCAGCATTTT. Translating it yields CASSSGQGESQPQHF.

The chain has TRBV28 and TRBJ1-4; D uncertain. The CDR3 contains 15 residues. V lost 3 bases and J 7 bases, leaving 15 bases between the germline ends. Germline CDR1 MDHEN, CDR2 SYDVKM. As DNA, the CDR3 is TGTGCCAGCAGTTTCGTCGGGGTGGTCGGTGAAAAACTGTTTTTT. This gives the protein CASSFVGVVGEKLFF.

This chain uses TRBV29-1 with TRBJ2-7; 8 bases line up with TRBD1. V shed 5 bases, J shed 0 bases, and the junction held 3 bases outside the gene matches. Germline-derived CDR1 and CDR2 are SQVTM and ANQGSEA. The CDR3 spans 13 residues. The CDR3 is CSVSGQASYEQYF. The CDR3 region has the DNA TGCAGCGTTTCGGGACAGGCCTCCTACGAGCAGTACTTC.

This clone is a singleton in its sample. The chain carries TRBV19 and TRBJ1-2; D remains unclear. The germline V gene has CDR1 LNHDA and CDR2 SQIVND (reference sequence). The V end lost 1 base, the J end lost 3 bases, and 15 bases lay between the germline ends. The CDR3 runs to 16 residues. CDR3 in amino acids: CASSIALYEADYGYTF. As DNA, the CDR3 is TGTGCCAGTAGTATAGCCCTTTATGAGGCAGACTATGGCTACACCTTC. Using reference TRBV19 and TRBJ1-2 for the parts outside the CDR3, the full variable domain is DGGITQSPKYLFRKEGQNVTLSCEQNLNHDAMYWYRQDPGQGLRLIYYSQIVNDFQKGDIAEGYSVSREKKESFPLTVTSAQKNPTAFYLCASSIALYEADYGYTFGSGTRLTVV.